These 21 T cell receptor beta chains were sequenced from one sample in a study of T-cell memory formation after mild COVID-19. TCRdb ran MiXCR on the 5' RACE reads and lists one entry per CDR3 protein. The sample lists 280,000 or so distinct CDR3 sequences, approximately 7.6% occurring once. The sequenced sample was PBMCs or a T cell subset sorted from them (not recorded which). The receptors were gathered from a young man who had mild COVID-19 (a few samples of this study predate the infection). Cell type and time point are not known.

This chain connects TRBV12-3 or TRBV12-4 to TRBJ2-7; perhaps D is TRBD1 or TRBD2 (7 bases each). V lost 6 bases to trimming and J lost 2 bases, with 14 bases between them. The CDR3 is 14 amino acids. CDR3 loop: CASSATGTTYEQYV. CDR3 nucleotide sequence: TGTGCCAGCAGCGCGACAGGGACTACCTACGAGCAGTACGTC.

V gene TRBV28 combines with J gene TRBJ2-1; D possibly matches TRBD1 or TRBD2 (5 bases each). V lost 5 bases and J 2 bases, leaving 13 bases between the germline ends. The germline V gene has CDR1 MDHEN and CDR2 SYDVKM. The CDR3 covers 15 residues. This chain's CDR3 is CASSDGVGAYNEQFF. CDR3 DNA sequence: TGTGCCAGCAGTGACGGTGTGGGGGCCTACAATGAGCAGTTCTTC. Based on the CDR3 plus reference TRBV28 and TRBJ2-1, the full variable domain is DVKVTQSSRYLVKRTGEKVFLECVQDMDHENMFWYRQDPGLGLRLIYFSYDVKMKEKGDIPEGYSVSREKKERFSLILESASTNQTSMYLCASSDGVGAYNEQFFGPGTRLTVL.

This clonotype showed up just a few times. The V and J genes are TRBV12-3 or TRBV12-4 and TRBJ1-2; D is possibly TRBD1 (6 bases). The V gene lost 6 bases and the J gene lost 1 base, with 15 bases spanning the gap. The CDR3 covers 15 residues. CDR3 sequence reads: CASSRTGIGNYGYTF. The CDR3 nucleotides read TGTGCCAGCAGCCGAACAGGGATAGGTAACTATGGCTACACCTTC.

This clonotype has a handful of counts. V and J are TRBV5-1 and TRBJ2-3, with D perhaps given as TRBD1 or TRBD2 (5 bases each). V lost 2 bases to trimming and J lost 2 bases, with 18 bases between them. Germline CDR1 is SGHRS and CDR2 is YFSETQ. CDR3 length equals 17 residues. The CDR3 DNA follows: TGCGCCAGCAGCTTCCGGCAGACAGCGGCGGTCACAGATACGCAGTATTTT. Its translation: CASSFRQTAAVTDTQYF. The whole variable domain, filled in from reference TRBV5-1 and TRBJ2-3, reads KAGVTQTPRYLIKTRGQQVTLSCSPISGHRSVSWYQQTPGQGLQFLFEYFSETQRNKGNFPGRFSGRQFSNSRSEMNVSTLELGDSALYLCASSFRQTAAVTDTQYFGPGTRLTVL.

The chain couples TRBV28 to TRBJ1-2, with a weak D call TRBD1 (6 bases). Germline V gene data show CDR1 as MDHEN and CDR2 as SYDVKM. The CDR3 is 15 residues long. V was cut by 1 base and J by 3 bases, with 12 bases left in between. CDR3 in amino acids: CASSLSTGRYYGYTF. The CDR3 coding sequence is TGTGCCAGCAGTTTATCTACAGGGCGATACTATGGCTACACCTTC.

The gene calls are TRBV18 and TRBJ2-2, with TRBD1 matching 7 bases. The germline CDR1 and CDR2 sequences are KGHSH and LQKENI. The CDR3 length is 16 residues. J lost 0 bases, V lost 5 bases, and 6 bases had no gene match. CDR3 protein: CASSERQGPNTGELFF. In nucleotides, the CDR3 is TGTGCCAGCTCAGAGAGACAGGGCCCGAACACCGGGGAGCTGTTTTTT.

This clonotype has a count of ten or more. The rearrangement uses TRBV7-9 and TRBJ2-7; tentative D call: TRBD2 (6 bases). CDR3 length: 12 amino acids. The germline gives CDR1 SEHNR, CDR2 FQNEAQ (reference sequence). V was cut by 4 bases and J by 3 bases, with 7 bases left in between. For the CDR3, the DNA is TGTGCCAGCAGCTACGGGGGCTACGAGCAGTACGTC. The encoded protein is CASSYGGYEQYV.

The chain has TRBV12-3 or TRBV12-4 and TRBJ2-2, with D unclear. The CDR3 totals 11 residues. Deletions cut 7 bases from V and 7 bases from J, with 7 bases between. This chain's CDR3 is CASIRFGELFF. CDR3 DNA sequence: TGTGCCAGCATAAGGTTCGGGGAGCTGTTTTTT.

V usage is TRBV4-3 and J usage is TRBJ2-1; 10 nucleotides match TRBD2. The trim removed 0 bases at V and 8 bases at J, leaving 13 bases unmatched. The CDR3 runs 18 residues. Germline loops: CDR1 LGHNA, CDR2 YSLEER. CDR3 amino acids: CASSQEVSGGAIAYEQFF. CDR3 DNA: TGCGCCAGCAGCCAAGAAGTAAGCGGGGGGGCAATAGCTTATGAGCAGTTCTTC.

The gene calls are TRBV7-2 and TRBJ2-1; 10 bases match TRBD2. From germline, CDR1 is SGHTA and CDR2 FQGNSA. Losses at the gene ends were 6 bases for V and 4 bases for J; bases not matched to a gene: 6. This CDR3 spans 15 amino acids. The CDR3 DNA reads as TGTGCCAGCAGGCCGCCTAGCGGGGGTTACAATGAGCAGTTCTTC. This sequence encodes CASRPPSGGYNEQFF.

The CDR3 region is CASSKLAGGNNEQFF. Here the CDR3 DNA reads TGTGCCAGCAGTAAACTAGCGGGGGGGAACAATGAGCAGTTCTTC. V and J are TRBV6-5 and TRBJ2-1; 13 bases match TRBD2. The CDR3 is 15 residues long. The V gene end was trimmed by 5 bases and the J gene end by 5 bases; junction bases not matched to a gene: 3. Germline loops: CDR1 MNHEY, CDR2 SVGAGI.

Ten or more counts support this clonotype. This chain connects TRBV6-2 or TRBV6-3 to TRBJ1-2; D gene uncertain. The length of the CDR3 is 14 residues. Germline assignment: CDR1 MNHEY and CDR2 SVGEGT. Trimming pared 2 bases from V and 4 bases from J, leaving 11 bases between. The CDR3 bases are TGTGCCAGCAGTTACCGTGGCAGCATCTATGGCTACACCTTC. Its protein is CASSYRGSIYGYTF.

This clonotype was found a few times. The chain is built from TRBV20-1 and TRBJ2-2; D is ambiguous. This CDR3 region has 12 residues. The germline CDR1 and CDR2 sequences are DFQATT and SNEGSKA (reference sequence). The V end was cut by 4 bases, the J end by 3 bases, with 6 bases between. CDR3 sequence: CSAKGYTGELFF. In DNA form, the CDR3 reads TGCAGTGCTAAGGGATACACCGGGGAGCTGTTTTTT.

This clonotype was seen at least ten times. This chain links TRBV4-2 with TRBJ2-2, with D maybe TRBD2 (6 bases). CDR3 length: 15 amino acids. Germline assignment: CDR1 LGHNA and CDR2 YNFKEQ. Trimming cost V 1 base and J 1 base, with 7 bases left between them. The CDR3 DNA sequence: TGTGCCAGCAGCCAAGTGGAGGGGAACACCGGGGAGCTGTTTTTT. It translates to CASSQVEGNTGELFF.

The CDR3 DNA reads TGTGCCAGCAGTTATGCCCAGGGAGTTGGAGAGACCCAGTACTTC. It specifies CASSYAQGVGETQYF. The rearrangement joins TRBV6-2 or TRBV6-3 to TRBJ2-5, with D possibly being TRBD1 or TRBD2 (5 bases each). The length of the CDR3 is 15 residues. CDR1 and CDR2 (germline): MNHEY, SVGEGT. V was trimmed by 3 bases and J by 4 bases, leaving 15 bases between them.

The chain is built from TRBV20-1 and TRBJ2-1; TRBD1 might be the D (6 bases). The CDR3 length is 13 residues. V lost 3 bases and J 4 bases, leaving 10 bases between the germline ends. The germline gives CDR1 DFQATT, CDR2 SNEGSKA (reference sequence). The CDR3 region is CSARTQGYNEQFF. In nucleotides, the CDR3 is TGCAGTGCTAGGACACAGGGTTACAATGAGCAGTTCTTC.

This clonotype was seen a few times. The chain joins TRBV6-5 to TRBJ2-5, with D possibly matching TRBD2 (7 bases). V was trimmed by 6 bases and J by 2 bases, leaving 19 bases between them. CDR3 length: 16 residues. CDR1 and CDR2 from the germline V gene are MNHEY and SVGAGI. CDR3 sequence reads: CASSSRTRGAQETQYF. CDR3 nucleotide sequence: TGTGCCAGCAGCTCCAGAACCCGGGGGGCTCAAGAGACCCAGTACTTC.

The DNA of the CDR3 is TGTGCCAGCACCCCCCCCCTGAGGGGCCGGACCGGGGAGCTGTTTTTT. Amino acid sequence: CASTPPLRGRTGELFF. This chain joins TRBV5-5 and TRBJ2-2; D tentatively fits TRBD1 or TRBD2 (5 bases each). This CDR3 comprises 16 residues. V gave up 6 bases and J gave up 5 bases, with 20 bases separating them. Germline V lookup: CDR1 SGHKS, CDR2 YYEKEE (reference sequence).

This clonotype was picked up many times. The chain uses TRBV6-6 and TRBJ1-2; D gene uncertain. Germline CDR1 is MNHNY and CDR2 is SVGAGI (reference sequence). V gave up 1 base and J gave up 2 bases, with 8 bases separating them. The length of the CDR3 is 14 residues. CDR3 residues: CASSYLDGNYGYTF. Written as DNA, the CDR3 is TGTGCCAGCAGTTACTTGGACGGCAACTATGGCTACACCTTC.

This clonotype has a handful of counts. The CDR3 DNA reads as TGCAGCGTTGTACTAGTTCTCTCCTACGAGCAGTACTTC. It encodes CSVVLVLSYEQYF. The chain links TRBV29-1 to TRBJ2-7; maybe TRBD2 (5 bases). The CDR3 sequence is 13 residues long. Trimming removed 4 bases from V and 0 bases from J, with 10 bases in between. The germline V gene has CDR1 SQVTM and CDR2 ANQGSEA.

This clonotype was counted a few times. CDR3 amino acids: CSARMASGLPYEQYF. The CDR3 DNA reads TGCAGTGCTAGAATGGCTAGCGGGTTACCCTACGAGCAGTACTTC. The chain joins TRBV20-1 to TRBJ2-7, with 8 bases identical to TRBD2. J lost 2 bases, V lost 2 bases, and 8 bases had no gene match. The CDR3 covers 15 residues. CDR1 and CDR2 (germline): DFQATT, SNEGSKA (reference sequence).